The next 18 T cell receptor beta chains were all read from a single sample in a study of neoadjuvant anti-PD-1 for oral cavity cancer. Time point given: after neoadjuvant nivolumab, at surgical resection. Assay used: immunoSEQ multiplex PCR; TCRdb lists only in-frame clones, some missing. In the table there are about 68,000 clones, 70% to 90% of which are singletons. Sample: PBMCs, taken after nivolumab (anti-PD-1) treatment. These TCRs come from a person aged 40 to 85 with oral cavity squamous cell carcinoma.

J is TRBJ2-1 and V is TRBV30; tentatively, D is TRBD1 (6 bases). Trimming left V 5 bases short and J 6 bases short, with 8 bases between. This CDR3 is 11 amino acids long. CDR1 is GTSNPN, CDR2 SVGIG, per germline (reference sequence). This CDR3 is CAWGQSNEQFF. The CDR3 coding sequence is TGTGCCTGGGGACAGAGCAATGAGCAGTTCTTC.

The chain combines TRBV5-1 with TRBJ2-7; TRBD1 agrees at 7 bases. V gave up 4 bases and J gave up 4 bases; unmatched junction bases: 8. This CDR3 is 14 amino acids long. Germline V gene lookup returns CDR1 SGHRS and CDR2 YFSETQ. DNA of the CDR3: TGCGCCAGCAGCCCTACAGGGGCAGAATACGAGCAGTACTTC. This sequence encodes CASSPTGAEYEQYF. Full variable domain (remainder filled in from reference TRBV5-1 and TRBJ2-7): KAGVTQTPRYLIKTRGQQVTLSCSPISGHRSVSWYQQTPGQGLQFLFEYFSETQRNKGNFPGRFSGRQFSNSRSEMNVSTLELGDSALYLCASSPTGAEYEQYFGPGTRLTVT.

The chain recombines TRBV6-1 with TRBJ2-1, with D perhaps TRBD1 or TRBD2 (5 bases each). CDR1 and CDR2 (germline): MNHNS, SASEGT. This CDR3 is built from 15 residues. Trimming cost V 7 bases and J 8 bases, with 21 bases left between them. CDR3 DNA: TGTGCCAGCACCAGAAATCCCGCGGGCAGGGATGAGCAGTTCTTC. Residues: CASTRNPAGRDEQFF.

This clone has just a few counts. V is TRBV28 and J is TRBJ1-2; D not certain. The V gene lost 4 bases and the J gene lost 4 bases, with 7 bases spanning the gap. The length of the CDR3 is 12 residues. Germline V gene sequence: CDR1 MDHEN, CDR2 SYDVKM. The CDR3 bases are TGTGCCAGCAGTTCCGGTCCCTATGGCTACACCTTC. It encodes CASSSGPYGYTF.

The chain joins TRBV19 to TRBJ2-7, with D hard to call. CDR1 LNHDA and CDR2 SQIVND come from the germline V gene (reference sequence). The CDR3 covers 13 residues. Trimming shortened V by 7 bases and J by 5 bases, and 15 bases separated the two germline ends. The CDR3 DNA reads TGTGCCAGTAAAGATAGGAAGGTCAACGAGCAGTACTTC. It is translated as CASKDRKVNEQYF.

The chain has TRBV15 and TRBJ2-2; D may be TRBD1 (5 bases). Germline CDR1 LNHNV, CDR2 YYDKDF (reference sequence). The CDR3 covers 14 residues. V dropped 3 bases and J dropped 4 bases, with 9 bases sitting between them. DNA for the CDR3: TGTGCCACCAGCAGGACAGTGGGCACCGGGGAGCTGTTTTTT. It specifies CATSRTVGTGELFF.

CDR3 sequence: CASSPGGGTYEQYF. CDR3 coding DNA: TGTGCCAGCAGCCCAGGGGGCGGGACCTACGAGCAGTACTTC. The rearrangement joins TRBV7-6 to TRBJ2-7, with TRBD1 matching 8 bases. The CDR3 is made up of 14 amino acids. Germline CDR1 reads SGHVS; CDR2 reads FNYEAQ. V lost 5 bases to trimming and J lost 2 bases; unmatched junction nucleotides: 5.

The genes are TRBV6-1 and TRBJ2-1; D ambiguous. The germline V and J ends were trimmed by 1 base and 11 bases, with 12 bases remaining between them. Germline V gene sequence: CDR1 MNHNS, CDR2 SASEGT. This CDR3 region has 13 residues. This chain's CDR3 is CASSEGPPGKQFF. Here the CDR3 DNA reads TGTGCCAGCAGTGAAGGACCGCCGGGTAAGCAGTTCTTC.

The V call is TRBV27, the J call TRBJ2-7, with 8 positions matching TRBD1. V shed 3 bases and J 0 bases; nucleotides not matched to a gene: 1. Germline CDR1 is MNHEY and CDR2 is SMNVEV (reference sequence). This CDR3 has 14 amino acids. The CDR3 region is CASSLGQASYEQYF. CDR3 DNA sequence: TGTGCCAGCAGTTTGGGACAGGCCTCCTACGAGCAGTACTTC.

The CDR3 DNA reads TGCGCCAGCAGTTTCGATAGCCTTAGCGGGAGGGACACGGATACGCAGTATTTT. This translates into CASSFDSLSGRDTDTQYF. The chain employs TRBV5-1 and TRBJ2-3; 11 bases are shared with TRBD2. Trimming at V came to 5 bases and at J to 6 bases, leaving 17 bases not matched to a gene. Germline V gene data show CDR1 as SGHRS and CDR2 as YFSETQ. The CDR3 is 18 residues long.

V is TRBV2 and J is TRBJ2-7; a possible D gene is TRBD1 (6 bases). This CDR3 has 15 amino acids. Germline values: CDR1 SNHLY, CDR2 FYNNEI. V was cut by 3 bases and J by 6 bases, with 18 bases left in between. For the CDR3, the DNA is TGTGCCAGCAGTGACCCGACAGGAACCCTAGGCGAGCAGTACTTC. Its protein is CASSDPTGTLGEQYF.

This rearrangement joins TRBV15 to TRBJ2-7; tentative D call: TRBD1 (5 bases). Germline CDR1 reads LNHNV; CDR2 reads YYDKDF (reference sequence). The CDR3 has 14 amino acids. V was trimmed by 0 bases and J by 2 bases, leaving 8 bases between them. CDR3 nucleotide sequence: TGTGCCACCAGCAGAGATCCACAGGCCTACGAGCAGTACTTC. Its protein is CATSRDPQAYEQYF.

For the CDR3, the DNA is TGTGCCACCCAGATGAACACTGAAGCTTTCTTT. This codes for CATQMNTEAFF. The J gene is TRBJ1-1, the V gene TRBV10-3; D uncertain. Germline loops: CDR1 ENHRY, CDR2 SYGVKD. The CDR3 length is 11 residues. The ends were cut back, 10 bases at V and 0 bases at J, with 6 bases in the middle.

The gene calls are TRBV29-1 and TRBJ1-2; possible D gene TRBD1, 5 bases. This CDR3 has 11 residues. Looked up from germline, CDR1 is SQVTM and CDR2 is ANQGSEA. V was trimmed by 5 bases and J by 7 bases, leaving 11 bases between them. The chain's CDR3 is CSVQGQGGYTF. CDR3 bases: TGCAGCGTTCAGGGTCAGGGTGGCTACACCTTC.

The CDR3 sequence is CASSLATNYGYTF. CDR3 nucleotides: TGCGCCAGCAGCTTGGCCACAAACTATGGCTACACCTTC. The V call is TRBV5-1, the J call TRBJ1-2, with D unresolved. Per germline, CDR1 SGHRS and CDR2 YFSETQ. V was pared by 0 bases and J by 2 bases, with 5 bases between. The CDR3 has 13 residues. The variable domain in full, completed from reference TRBV5-1 and TRBJ1-2, reads KAGVTQTPRYLIKTRGQQVTLSCSPISGHRSVSWYQQTPGQGLQFLFEYFSETQRNKGNFPGRFSGRQFSNSRSEMNVSTLELGDSALYLCASSLATNYGYTFGSGTRLTVV.

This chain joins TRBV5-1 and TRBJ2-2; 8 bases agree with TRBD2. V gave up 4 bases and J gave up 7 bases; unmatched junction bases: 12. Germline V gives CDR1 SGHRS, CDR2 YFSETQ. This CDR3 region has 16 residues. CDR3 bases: TGCGCCAGCAGCCGCAGCGGGAGTGGTTCGGGCGGGGAGCTGTTTTTT. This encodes CASSRSGSGSGGELFF.

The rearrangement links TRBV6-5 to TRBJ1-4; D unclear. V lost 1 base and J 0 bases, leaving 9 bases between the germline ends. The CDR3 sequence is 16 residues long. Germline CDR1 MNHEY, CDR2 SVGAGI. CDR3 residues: CASSYWSPATNEKLFF. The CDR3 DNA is TGTGCCAGCAGTTACTGGAGTCCGGCAACTAATGAAAAACTGTTTTTT.

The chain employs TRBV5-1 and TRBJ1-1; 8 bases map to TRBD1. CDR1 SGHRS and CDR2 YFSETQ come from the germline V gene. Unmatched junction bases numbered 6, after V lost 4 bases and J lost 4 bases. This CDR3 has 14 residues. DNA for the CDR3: TGCGCCAGCAGCCAAAATGACAGGGGCACTGAAGCTTTCTTT. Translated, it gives CASSQNDRGTEAFF.